This T cell receptor (beta chain) is from a study of blood T cell repertoires in COVID-19. Profiled with immunoSEQ multiplex PCR; TCRdb holds only in-frame clones, not every one. The table records about 290,000 clones, 70% to 90% of them present only once. Material for sequencing was peripheral blood. This receptor was taken from a woman aged 50 to 65 with active or convalescent COVID-19.

This CDR3 reads CASSLGQGTEAFF. CDR3 coding DNA: TGTGCCAGCAGCCTGGGGCAGGGCACTGAAGCTTTCTTT. The chain combines TRBV28 with TRBJ1-1, with D perhaps matching TRBD1 (5 bases). V was trimmed by 6 bases and J by 4 bases, leaving 12 bases between them. The CDR3 length is 13 residues. The germline V gene has CDR1 MDHEN and CDR2 SYDVKM.